The 6 T cell receptor beta chains below all came from one sample that was sequenced in a study of blood T cell repertoires in COVID-19. Profiling relied on immunoSEQ multiplex PCR, and the TCRdb table lists in-frame clones only, not all of them. This sample yields tens of thousands of clones, of which roughly 78% are seen a single time; around a quarter belongs to the top ten. Sequenced input: peripheral blood. The receptors come from a man between 60 and 75 years old with active or convalescent COVID-19.

This chain joins TRBV5-4 and TRBJ1-4, with a possible D match to TRBD1 (6 bases). The germline V gene encodes CDR1 SGHNT and CDR2 YYREEE (reference sequence). Deletions cut 0 bases from V and 12 bases from J, with 15 bases between. The length of the CDR3 is 14 residues. The CDR3 coding sequence is TGTGCCAGCAGCTTGGAGGCAGGGGACCGAGAACTGTTTTTT. It encodes CASSLEAGDRELFF.

The chain carries TRBV5-6 and TRBJ1-2; D gene ambiguous. The CDR3 runs 16 residues. Germline V gene lookup returns CDR1 SGHDT and CDR2 YYEEEE. V was clipped by 5 bases and J by 4 bases, with 21 bases between them. This CDR3 is CASRSYSGGEGYGYTF. CDR3 DNA sequence: TGTGCCAGCAGGAGCTACTCGGGAGGCGAGGGCTATGGCTACACCTTC.

The chain carries TRBV3-1 (or the pseudogene TRBV3-2) and TRBJ2-3; 9 bases match TRBD2. V lost 0 bases to trimming and J lost 7 bases; unmatched junction nucleotides: 11. The germline CDR1 and CDR2 sequences are LGHDT and YNNKEL (reference sequence). The CDR3 spans 17 residues. For the CDR3, the DNA is TGTGCCAGCAGCCAAGAAGGCGGGGGGGGCAAATTAAATACGCAGTATTTT. It specifies CASSQEGGGGKLNTQYF.

With respect to this clone: The junction departs from the called germline gene at one end, perhaps through a read error. J is TRBJ2-7 and V is TRBV30; the match to TRBD2 covers 11 bases. From germline, CDR1 is GTSNPN and CDR2 SVGIG (reference sequence). CDR3 length: 15 residues. CDR3 in amino acids: CAWSPPGLAGLRGNF. The CDR3 nucleotides read TGTGCCTGGAGCCCCCCCGGACTAGCGGGTCTCAGGGGGAACTTC.

This rearrangement joins TRBV13 to TRBJ2-3, with 7 bases that match TRBD1. Germline trimming cut 4 bases from V and 2 bases from J; bases unmatched to any gene: 6. The germline gives CDR1 PRHDT, CDR2 FYEKMQ (reference sequence). The CDR3 has 15 amino acids. The CDR3 sequence: CASSSRDSYTDTQYF. The CDR3 region has the DNA TGTGCCAGCAGCTCCCGGGACAGCTACACAGATACGCAGTATTTT.

The chain recombines TRBV27 with TRBJ2-7, with TRBD1 identical over 10 bases. The V gene end was trimmed by 6 bases and the J gene end by 6 bases; junction bases not matched to a gene: 11. The V gene's germline CDR1 is MNHEY and CDR2 SMNVEV (reference sequence). This CDR3 has 15 amino acids. The CDR3 region has the DNA TGTGCCAGCAGACTTAATAAGGGACAGGGGCGCGAGCAGTACTTC. The encoded protein is CASRLNKGQGREQYF.